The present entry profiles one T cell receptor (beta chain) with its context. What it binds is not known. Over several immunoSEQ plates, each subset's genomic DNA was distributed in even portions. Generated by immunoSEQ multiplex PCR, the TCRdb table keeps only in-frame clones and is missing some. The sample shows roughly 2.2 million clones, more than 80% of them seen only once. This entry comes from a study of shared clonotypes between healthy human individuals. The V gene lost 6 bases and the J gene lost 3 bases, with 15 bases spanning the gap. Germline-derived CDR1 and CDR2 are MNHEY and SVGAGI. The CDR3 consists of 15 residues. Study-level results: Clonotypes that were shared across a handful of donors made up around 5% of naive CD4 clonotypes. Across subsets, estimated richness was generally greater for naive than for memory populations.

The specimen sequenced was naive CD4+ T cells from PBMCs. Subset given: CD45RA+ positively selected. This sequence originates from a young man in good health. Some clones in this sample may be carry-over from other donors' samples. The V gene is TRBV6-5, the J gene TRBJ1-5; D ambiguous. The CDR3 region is CASRPWDGDNQPQHF. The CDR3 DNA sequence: TGTGCCAGCAGGCCTTGGGATGGAGACAATCAGCCCCAGCATTTT.